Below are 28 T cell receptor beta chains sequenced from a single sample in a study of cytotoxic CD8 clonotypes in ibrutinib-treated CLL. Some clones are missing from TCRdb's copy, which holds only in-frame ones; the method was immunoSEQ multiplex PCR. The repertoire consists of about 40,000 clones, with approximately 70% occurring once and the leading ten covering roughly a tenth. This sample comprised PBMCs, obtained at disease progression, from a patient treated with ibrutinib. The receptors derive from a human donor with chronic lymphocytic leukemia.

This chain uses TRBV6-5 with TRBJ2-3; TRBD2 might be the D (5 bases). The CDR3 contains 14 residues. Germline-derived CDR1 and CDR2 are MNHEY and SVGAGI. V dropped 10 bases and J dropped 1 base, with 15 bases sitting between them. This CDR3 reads CATQLSSGTDTQYF. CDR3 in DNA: TGTGCCACCCAGTTGAGTAGCGGCACAGATACGCAGTATTTT.

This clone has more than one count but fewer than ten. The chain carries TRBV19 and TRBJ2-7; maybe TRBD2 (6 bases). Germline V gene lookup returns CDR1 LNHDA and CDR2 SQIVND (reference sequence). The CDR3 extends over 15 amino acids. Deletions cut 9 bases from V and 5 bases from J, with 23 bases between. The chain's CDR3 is CASQKGGTLANEQYF. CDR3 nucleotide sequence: TGTGCCAGCCAAAAAGGAGGGACCTTAGCCAACGAGCAGTACTTC. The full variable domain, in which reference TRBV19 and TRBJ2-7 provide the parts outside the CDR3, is DGGITQSPKYLFRKEGQNVTLSCEQNLNHDAMYWYRQDPGQGLRLIYYSQIVNDFQKGDIAEGYSVSREKKESFPLTVTSAQKNPTAFYLCASQKGGTLANEQYFGPGTRLTVT.

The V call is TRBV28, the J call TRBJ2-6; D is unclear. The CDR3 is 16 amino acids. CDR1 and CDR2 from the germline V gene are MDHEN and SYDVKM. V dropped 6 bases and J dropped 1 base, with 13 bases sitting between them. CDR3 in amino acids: CASSLVLGSGANVLTF. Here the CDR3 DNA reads TGTGCCAGCAGCTTGGTGTTGGGATCTGGGGCCAACGTCCTGACTTTC.

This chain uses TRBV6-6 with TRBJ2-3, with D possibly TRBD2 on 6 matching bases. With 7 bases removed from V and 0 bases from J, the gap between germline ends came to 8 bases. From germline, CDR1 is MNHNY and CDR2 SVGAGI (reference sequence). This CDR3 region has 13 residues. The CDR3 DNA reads TGTGCCAGCACGGGGACTAGCACAGATACGCAGTATTTT. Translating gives CASTGTSTDTQYF.

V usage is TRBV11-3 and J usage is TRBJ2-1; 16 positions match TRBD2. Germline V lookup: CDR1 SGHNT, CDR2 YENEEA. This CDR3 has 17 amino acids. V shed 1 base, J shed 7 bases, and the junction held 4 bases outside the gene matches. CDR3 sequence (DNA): TGTGCCAGCAGCTTAGCGGGACTAGCGGGGGGGCCTAATGAGCAGTTCTTC. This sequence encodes CASSLAGLAGGPNEQFF. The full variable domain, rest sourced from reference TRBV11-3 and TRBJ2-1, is EAGVVQSPRYKIIEKKQPVAFWCNPISGHNTLYWYLQNLGQGPELLIRYENEEAVDDSQLPKDRFSAERLKGVDSTLKIQPAELGDSAVYLCASSLAGLAGGPNEQFFGPGTRLTVL.

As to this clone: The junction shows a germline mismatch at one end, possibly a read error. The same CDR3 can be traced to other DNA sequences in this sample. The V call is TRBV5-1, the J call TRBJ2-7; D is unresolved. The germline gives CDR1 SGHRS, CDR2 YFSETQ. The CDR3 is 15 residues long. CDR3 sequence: CASSSVGSNAGEQYF. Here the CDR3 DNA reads TGCGCCAGCAGCTCGGTGGGGTCCAACGCCGGCGAGCAATACTTC.

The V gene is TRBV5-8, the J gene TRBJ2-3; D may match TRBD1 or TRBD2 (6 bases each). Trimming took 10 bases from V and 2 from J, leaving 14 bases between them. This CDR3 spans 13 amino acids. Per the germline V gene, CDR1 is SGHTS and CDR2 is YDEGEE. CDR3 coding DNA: TGTGCCTCCAACCCGGGGGCCACAGATACGCAGTATTTT. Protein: CASNPGATDTQYF.

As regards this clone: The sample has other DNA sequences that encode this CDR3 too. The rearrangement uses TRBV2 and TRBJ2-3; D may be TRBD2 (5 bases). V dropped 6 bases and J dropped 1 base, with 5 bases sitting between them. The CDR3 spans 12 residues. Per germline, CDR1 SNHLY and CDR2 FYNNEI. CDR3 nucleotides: TGTGCCAGCAGCGGGGGCACAGATACGCAGTATTTT. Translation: CASSGGTDTQYF.

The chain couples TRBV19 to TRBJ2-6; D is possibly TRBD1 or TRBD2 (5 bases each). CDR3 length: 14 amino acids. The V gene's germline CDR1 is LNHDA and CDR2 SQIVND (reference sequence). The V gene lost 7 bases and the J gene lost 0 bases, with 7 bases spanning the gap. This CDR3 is CASMRGSGANVLTF. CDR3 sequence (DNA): TGTGCCAGTATGAGGGGCTCTGGGGCCAACGTCCTGACTTTC.

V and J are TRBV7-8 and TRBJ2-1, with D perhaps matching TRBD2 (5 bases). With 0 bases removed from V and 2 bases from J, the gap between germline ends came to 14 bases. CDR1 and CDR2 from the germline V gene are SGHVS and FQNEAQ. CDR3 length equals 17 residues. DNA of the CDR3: TGTGCCAGCAGCTTAGCGCGTCTTAGCGAGACCTACAATGAGCAGTTCTTC. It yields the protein CASSLARLSETYNEQFF.

Here the CDR3 reads CASSGAGFATLAKNIQYF. DNA for the CDR3: TGTGCCAGCAGTGGGGCGGGGTTCGCTACCCTAGCCAAAAACATTCAGTACTTC. This chain uses TRBV28 with TRBJ2-4, with D perhaps matching TRBD2 (6 bases). The germline V and J ends were trimmed by 5 bases and 0 bases, with 20 bases remaining between them. This CDR3 is built from 18 residues. Germline CDR1 is MDHEN and CDR2 is SYDVKM.

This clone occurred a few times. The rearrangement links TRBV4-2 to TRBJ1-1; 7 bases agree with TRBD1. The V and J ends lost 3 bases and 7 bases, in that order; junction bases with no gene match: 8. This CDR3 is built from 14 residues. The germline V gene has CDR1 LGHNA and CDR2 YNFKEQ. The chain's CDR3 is CASSHDREGSEAFF. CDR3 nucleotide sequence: TGTGCCAGCAGCCACGACAGGGAGGGTAGTGAAGCTTTCTTT.

The CDR3 DNA is TGTGCCAGCAGATTCCGACAGAAGGTAACGGATGGCTACACCTTC. Its translation is CASRFRQKVTDGYTF. The chain couples TRBV5-4 to TRBJ1-2; D may be TRBD1 (5 bases). This CDR3 spans 15 amino acids. Germline CDR1 SGHNT, CDR2 YYREEE (reference sequence). V shed 5 bases and J shed 6 bases, with 20 bases lying between them.

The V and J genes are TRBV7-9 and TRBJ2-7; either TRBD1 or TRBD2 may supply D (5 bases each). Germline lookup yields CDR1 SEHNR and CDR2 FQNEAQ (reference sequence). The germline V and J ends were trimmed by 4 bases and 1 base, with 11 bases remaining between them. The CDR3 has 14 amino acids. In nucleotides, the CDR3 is TGTGCCAGCAGCTCGGGGCTTCCGTCCTACGAGCAGTACTTC. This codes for CASSSGLPSYEQYF.

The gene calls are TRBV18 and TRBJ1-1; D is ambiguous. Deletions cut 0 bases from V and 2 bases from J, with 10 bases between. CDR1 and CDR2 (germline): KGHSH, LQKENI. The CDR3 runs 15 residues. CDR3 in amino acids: CASSPPGGANTEAFF. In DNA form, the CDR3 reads TGTGCCAGCTCACCACCGGGCGGTGCTAACACTGAAGCTTTCTTT.

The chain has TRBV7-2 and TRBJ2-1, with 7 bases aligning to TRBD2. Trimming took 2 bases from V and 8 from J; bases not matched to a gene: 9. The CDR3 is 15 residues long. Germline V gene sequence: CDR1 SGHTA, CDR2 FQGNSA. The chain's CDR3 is CASSLLGDYWDEQFF. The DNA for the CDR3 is TGTGCCAGCAGCTTATTAGGGGACTACTGGGATGAGCAGTTCTTC.

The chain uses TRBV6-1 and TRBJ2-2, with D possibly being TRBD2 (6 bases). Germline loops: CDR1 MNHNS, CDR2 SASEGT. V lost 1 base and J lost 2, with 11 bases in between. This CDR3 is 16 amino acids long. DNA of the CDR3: TGTGCCAGCAGTGAAGTACCGGGGACTAACACCGGGGAGCTGTTTTTT. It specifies CASSEVPGTNTGELFF.

The CDR3 loop reads CASSEVSSDTQYF. Here the CDR3 DNA reads TGTGCCAGCAGTGAAGTGAGTTCGGATACGCAGTATTTT. This chain connects TRBV6-1 to TRBJ2-3; D is unclear. Germline CDR1 is MNHNS and CDR2 is SASEGT. The V gene lost 1 base and the J gene lost 6 bases, with 8 bases spanning the gap. CDR3 length: 13 residues.

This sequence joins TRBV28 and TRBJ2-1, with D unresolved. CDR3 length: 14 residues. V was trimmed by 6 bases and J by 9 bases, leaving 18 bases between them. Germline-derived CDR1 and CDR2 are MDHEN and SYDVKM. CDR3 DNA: TGTGCCAGCAGCTTGGCAATGGGGATTGGTGAGCAGTTCTTC. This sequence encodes CASSLAMGIGEQFF.

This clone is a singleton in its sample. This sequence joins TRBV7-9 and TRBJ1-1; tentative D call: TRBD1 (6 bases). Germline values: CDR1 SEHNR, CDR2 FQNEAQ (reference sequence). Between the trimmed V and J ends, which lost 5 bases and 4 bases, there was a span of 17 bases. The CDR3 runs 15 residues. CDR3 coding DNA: TGTGCCAGCAGCCCGCACAGGGTGAGGGGCACTGAAGCTTTCTTT. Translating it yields CASSPHRVRGTEAFF.

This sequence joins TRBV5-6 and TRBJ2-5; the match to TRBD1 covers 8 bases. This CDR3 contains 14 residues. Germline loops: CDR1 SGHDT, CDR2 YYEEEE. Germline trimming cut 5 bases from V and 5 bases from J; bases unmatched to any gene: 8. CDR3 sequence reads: CASRQTGAGETQYF. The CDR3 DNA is TGTGCCAGCAGGCAGACAGGGGCGGGCGAGACCCAGTACTTC. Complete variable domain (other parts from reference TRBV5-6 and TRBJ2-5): DAGVTQSPTHLIKTRGQQVTLRCSPKSGHDTVSWYQQALGQGPQFIFQYYEEEERQRGNFPDRFSGHQFPNYSSELNVNALLLGDSALYLCASRQTGAGETQYFGPGTRLLVL.

The CDR3 DNA reads as TGCAGCGGGTTCCTCCCAGTTTACGAGCAGTACTTC. Its translation is CSGFLPVYEQYF. The V and J genes are TRBV29-1 and TRBJ2-7; D remains unclear. In germline, CDR1 is SQVTM, CDR2 ANQGSEA. The CDR3 runs to 12 residues. Trimming removed 7 bases from V and 4 bases from J, with 14 bases in between.

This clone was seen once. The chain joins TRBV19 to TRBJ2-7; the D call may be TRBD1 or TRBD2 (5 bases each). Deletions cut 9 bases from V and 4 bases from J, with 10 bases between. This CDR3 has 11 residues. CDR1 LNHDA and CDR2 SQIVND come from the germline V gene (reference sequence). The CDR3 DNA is TGTGCCAGCCGGGACGGGTACGAGCAGTACTTC. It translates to CASRDGYEQYF.

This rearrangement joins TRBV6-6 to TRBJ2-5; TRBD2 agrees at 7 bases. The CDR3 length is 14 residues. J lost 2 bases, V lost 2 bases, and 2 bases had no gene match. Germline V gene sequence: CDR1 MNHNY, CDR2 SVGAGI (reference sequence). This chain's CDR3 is CASSYQGGQETQYF. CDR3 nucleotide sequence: TGTGCCAGCAGTTACCAGGGAGGGCAAGAGACCCAGTACTTC.

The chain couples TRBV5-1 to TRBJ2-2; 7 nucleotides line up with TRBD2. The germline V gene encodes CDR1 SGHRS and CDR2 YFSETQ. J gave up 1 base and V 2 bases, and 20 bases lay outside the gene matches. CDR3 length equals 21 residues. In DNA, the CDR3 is TGCGCCAGCAGCTTCTTTGGGGCCCTTCGCGGGAGAGGGGAGAACACCGGGGAGCTGTTTTTT. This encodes CASSFFGALRGRGENTGELFF.

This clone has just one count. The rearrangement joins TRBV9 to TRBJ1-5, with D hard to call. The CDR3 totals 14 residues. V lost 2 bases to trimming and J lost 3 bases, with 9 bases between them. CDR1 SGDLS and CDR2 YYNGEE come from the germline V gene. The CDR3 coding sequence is TGTGCCAGCAGCGTCGGGTGGGACAATCAGCCCCAGCATTTT. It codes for CASSVGWDNQPQHF.

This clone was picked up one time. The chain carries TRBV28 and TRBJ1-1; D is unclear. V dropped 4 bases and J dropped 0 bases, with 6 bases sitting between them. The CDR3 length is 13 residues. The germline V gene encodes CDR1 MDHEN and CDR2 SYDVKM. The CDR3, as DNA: TGTGCCAGCAGTTCGGTCATGAACACTGAAGCTTTCTTT. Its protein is CASSSVMNTEAFF.

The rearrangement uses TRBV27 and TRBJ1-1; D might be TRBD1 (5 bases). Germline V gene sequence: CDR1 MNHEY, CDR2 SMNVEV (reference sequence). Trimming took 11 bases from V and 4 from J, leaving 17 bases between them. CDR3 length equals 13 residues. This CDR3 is CAGKTQDGTEAFF. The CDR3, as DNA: TGTGCCGGAAAAACACAGGATGGCACTGAAGCTTTCTTT.